Listed below are T cell receptor beta chains from one sample, sequenced in a study of blood T cell repertoires in COVID-19. TCRdb's table, derived via immunoSEQ multiplex PCR, lists solely in-frame clones and lacks some. The sample lists 93,000 or so clones, around 92% occurring once. Sequenced material: peripheral blood. These receptor sequences come from a woman aged 60-75 years with acute or convalescent COVID-19. Each CDR3 is given with its conserved first and last residue. The D gene is left open where the match is weak. Only some rows state a clone size, as once, few, many or a class for expanded clones.

-	TRBV7-3	TRBJ1-1	TRBD1	TGTGCCAGCAGCTTACTGGGACAGGGGAGGACTGAAGCTTTCTTT	CASSLLGQGRTEAFF
-	TRBV25-1	TRBJ1-3	TRBD1	TGTGCCAGCACACCGGACAGGGGGGGAAACACCATATATTTT	CASTPDRGGNTIYF
-	TRBV11-2	TRBJ2-1	-	TGTGCCAGCAGCCAACCAATAGGACTTACCTCCTACAATGAGCAGTTCTTC	CASSQPIGLTSYNEQFF
-	TRBV6-5	TRBJ2-1	-	TGTGCCAGCAGCCGGTTGGGGGGTGAGCAGTTCTTC	CASSRLGGEQFF
-	TRBV10-3	TRBJ1-2	-	TGTGCCACCACGGGTGGGGAGGGAGTAAACTATGGCTACACCTTC	CATTGGEGVNYGYTF
-	TRBV7-9	TRBJ1-4	TRBD1	TGTGCCAGCAGCTCGGGACAGGGGAGAGAAAAACTGTTTTTT	CASSSGQGREKLFF
-	TRBV6-5	TRBJ2-6	TRBD1	TGTGCCACGCCATTCACAGGGGCTGGGGCCAACGTCCTGACTTTC	CATPFTGAGANVLTF
once	TRBV15	TRBJ2-7	-	TGTGCCACCAGCAGAGATTCAAACACCCGTGGCGAGCAGTACTTC	CATSRDSNTRGEQYF
-	TRBV5-1	TRBJ1-2	TRBD1	TGCGCCAGCAGCTTGGGCGGGACAGGGGGCGCAGATGGCTACACCTTC	CASSLGGTGGADGYTF
few	TRBV19	TRBJ2-7	TRBD2	TGTGCCAGTAGTATTAGGCCCTTAGCGGGAGCACTCGACGAGCAGTACTTC	CASSIRPLAGALDEQYF
-	TRBV6-2/TRBV6-3	TRBJ2-1	-	TGTGCCAGCAGTTCCTACATCGGGACTTACAATGAGCAGTTCTTC	CASSSYIGTYNEQFF
-	TRBV11-3	TRBJ1-6	-	TGTGCCAGCAGCTTAGATCAGCGCTCTTCACCCCTCCACTTT	CASSLDQRSSPLHF
-	TRBV7-8	TRBJ2-7	TRBD2	TGTGCCAGCAGTTCCACTAGCGGGGCCTACGAGCAGTACTTC	CASSSTSGAYEQYF
-	TRBV5-1	TRBJ1-3	TRBD1	TGCGCCAGCAGTGGGACAGGGGGCTCTGGAAACACCATATATTTT	CASSGTGGSGNTIYF
-	TRBV10-1	TRBJ1-2	-	TGCGCCAGCAGCGCGGACAGAAACTATGGCTACACCTTC	CASSADRNYGYTF
once	TRBV5-1	TRBJ1-1	TRBD1	TGCGCCAGCAGCCCGTTCCCGGGACAGGGGACGAACACTGAAGCTTTCTTT	CASSPFPGQGTNTEAFF
-	TRBV19	TRBJ1-2	-	TGTGCCAGTACCCTTGGGGGGGCAGGAGGCTACACCTTC	CASTLGGAGGYTF
-	TRBV27	TRBJ1-5	-	TGTGCCAGCAGATATACGTTTGGGCAGGGAGGATCCGGGGATCAGCCCCAGCATTTT	CASRYTFGQGGSGDQPQHF
-	TRBV7-3	TRBJ1-6	TRBD1	TGTGCCAGCAGCGGGGGGACAGGTCGTAATTCACCCCTCCACTTT	CASSGGTGRNSPLHF
-	TRBV7-2	TRBJ2-7	-	TGTGCCAGCAGTGTCGGAGCCTACGAGCAGTACTTC	CASSVGAYEQYF